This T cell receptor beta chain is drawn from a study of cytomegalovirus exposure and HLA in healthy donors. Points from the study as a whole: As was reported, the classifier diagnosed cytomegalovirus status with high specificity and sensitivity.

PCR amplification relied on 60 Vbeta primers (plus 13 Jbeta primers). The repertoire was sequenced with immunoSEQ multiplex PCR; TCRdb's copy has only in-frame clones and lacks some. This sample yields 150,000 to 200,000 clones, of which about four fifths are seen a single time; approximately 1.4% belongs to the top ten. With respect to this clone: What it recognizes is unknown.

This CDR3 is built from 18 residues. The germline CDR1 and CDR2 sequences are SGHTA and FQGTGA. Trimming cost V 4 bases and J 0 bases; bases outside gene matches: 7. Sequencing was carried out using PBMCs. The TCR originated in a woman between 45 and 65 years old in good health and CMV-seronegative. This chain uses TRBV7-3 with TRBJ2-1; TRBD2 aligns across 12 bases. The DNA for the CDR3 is TGTGCCAGCAGCTCCCGACTAGCGGGAGCCTTCTCCTACAATGAGCAGTTCTTC. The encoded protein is CASSSRLAGAFSYNEQFF.